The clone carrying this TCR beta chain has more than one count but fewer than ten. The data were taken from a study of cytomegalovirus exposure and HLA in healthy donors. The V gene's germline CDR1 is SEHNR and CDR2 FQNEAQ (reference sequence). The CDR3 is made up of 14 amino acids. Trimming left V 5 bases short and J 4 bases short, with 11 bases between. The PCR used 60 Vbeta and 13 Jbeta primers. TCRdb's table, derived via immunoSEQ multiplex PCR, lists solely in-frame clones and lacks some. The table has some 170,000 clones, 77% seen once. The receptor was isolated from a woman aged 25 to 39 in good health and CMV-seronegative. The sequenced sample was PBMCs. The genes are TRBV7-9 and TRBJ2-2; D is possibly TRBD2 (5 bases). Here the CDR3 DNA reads TGTGCCAGCAGCCTGGACGGACTCACCGGGGAGCTGTTTTTT. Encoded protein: CASSLDGLTGELFF.